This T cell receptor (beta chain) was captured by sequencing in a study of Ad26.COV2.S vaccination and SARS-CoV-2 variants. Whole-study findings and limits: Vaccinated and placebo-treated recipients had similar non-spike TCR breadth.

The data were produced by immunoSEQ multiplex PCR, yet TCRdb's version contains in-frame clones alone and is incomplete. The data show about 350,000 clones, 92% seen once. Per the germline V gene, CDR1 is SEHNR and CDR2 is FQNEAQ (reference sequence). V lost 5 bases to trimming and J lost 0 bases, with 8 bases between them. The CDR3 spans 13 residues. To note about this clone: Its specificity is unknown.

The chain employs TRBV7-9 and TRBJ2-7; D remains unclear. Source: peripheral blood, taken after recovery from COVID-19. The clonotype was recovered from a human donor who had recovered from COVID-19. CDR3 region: CASSRANSYEQYF. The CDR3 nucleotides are TGTGCCAGCAGCCGGGCGAACTCCTACGAGCAGTACTTC.